This T cell receptor (beta chain) was documented in a study of blood T cells in healthy people across ages (dated by TCRdb to between 2015 and 2017). Background for the entire study: In model experiments, template switching captured about one uniquely barcoded TCR beta cDNA molecule for every two T cells. The study measured age-related changes in TCR beta repertoire diversity using deep sequencing normalized with unique cDNA molecular identifiers. Donors were grouped into four age groups: young (average roughly 15 years), middle-aged (less than 40), aged (around 62) and long-lived (about 82). To avoid experimental bias, donors of different ages were randomly spread across the sequencing lanes. The study analyzed two additional independent replicas of 1 million unique cDNA reads from the same blood draw for two donors, one aged 18 to 30 and one aged 80 or older. Results the study describes overall, beyond this receptor: Compared with the aged group, the long-lived group had more naive CD4+ T cells, fewer expanded clones and increased TCR diversity, suggesting age selection. Observed TCR beta diversity correlated strongly with the percentage of naive T cells measured by flow cytometry. Total diversity estimates from one million sequenced T cells were considered lower bounds and underestimates. Observed TCR beta diversity per million T cells fell roughly linearly with age, and a significant reduction was already apparent by age roughly 40. Bulk unsorted PBMC profiling prevented conclusive comparison of naive and antigen-experienced compartments. Because donor CMV infection status was unknown, age-related changes in expanded clonotypes were potentially confounded.

Systemically healthy Caucasian individuals from Russia, some 40 in total and aged roughly 6 to 100 years, were included as donors. Ten milliliters of peripheral blood were drawn from each donor into EDTA-treated Vacutainer tubes. PBMCs were isolated by Ficoll-Paque density-gradient centrifugation, with at least 6 million obtained per sample. Total RNA was extracted from PBMCs with Trizol reagent, with at least 6 micrograms obtained per sample. For every donor, an aliquot of PBMCs went through flow cytometry to measure the percentages of naive CD45RAhigh/CD27high T cells. Library method: 5' RACE. The sequencer was an Illumina HiSeq 2500. A second PCR of about 7 to 12 cycles was performed with a sample-barcoded 5' primer and a J-beta primer mix. A unique molecular identifier was introduced onto each TCR beta cDNA molecule by a template-switch 5' adaptor carrying 12 random nucleotides. Each sample yielded at least 2.5 million CDR3-containing paired-end reads. First-strand cDNA synthesis was performed from all RNA using the Mint cDNA synthesis kit, with priming by a TRBC-specific oligonucleotide. All cDNA was treated with uracil-DNA glycosylase and then went through a first 18-cycle PCR with the universal primers M1SS and BC2_uni_R. Turning to the authors' computational methods: For normalization, 1 million high-quality reads were randomly selected from each sample, with every read carrying a distinct molecular identifier. Instead of being binned into consensus sequences, reads with shared molecular identifiers were discarded. MiTCR, with a Q25 quality threshold and the strictest error-elimination algorithm, was used for CDR3 identification, clonotype clustering and error correction. Lower-bound total TCR beta diversity was estimated with a nonparametric unseen species model using Euler transformation. Starting from the raw public reads, TCRdb applied fastp trimming at Q25, assembled clones with MiXCR and retained in-frame beta chains. Here each entry gathers all rows of one CDR3 protein and keeps the most common genes and DNA. TCRdb, not the original authors, processed these V and J calls. The sample table contains about 1.8 million distinct CDR3 sequences; only one count was recorded for just under 50% of them. Roughly 2% of the sample belongs to the ten largest clones.

There are a few counts of this clonotype. Its antigen has not been determined. The sample holds no much larger clone one base away, and base qualities are not on file. The CDR3 contains 11 residues, cysteine and phenylalanine counted. Of all the DNA, just the CDR3 is kept, 33 bases in frame from base 1. Per the germline V gene (reference sequence), DFQATT is the CDR1 and SNEGSKA is the CDR2. Trimming costs V 0 bases and J 16 bases, and their ends lie 10 bases apart. This TCR came from a woman between 40 and 55 years old in good health. The chain is encoded by TRBV20-1 joined to TRBJ1-6; TRBD1 could be the D gene, as 5 bases match. Sequenced material: blood. The CDR3 is CSARDGRGLHF. The nucleotide sequence reads as follows: TGCAGTGCTAGAGATGGGAGGGGTCTCCACTTT.